The clone carrying this T cell receptor beta chain appeared a few times. The antigen is undetermined. The germline V gene has CDR1 SGHRS and CDR2 YFSETQ. The CDR3 runs 14 residues. Trimming stripped 0 bases from V and 5 bases from J, with 10 bases between. The entry originates in a study of regulatory T cells. Whole-study findings and limits: In CD3G-deficient patients, conventional CD4+ T cells were enriched for hydrophobic CDR3 residues at positions 6 and 7. Patient repertoires had restricted TRB V-J pairs and skewed V and J usage, most in Tregs.

Autoimmunity was present in every CD3G-deficient patient, worse in two. At testing, patients were 2 to 39 years old, with reduced naive and increased memory T-cell proportions. The primer mix had 52 TRBV and 13 TRBJ primers. Produced via immunoSEQ multiplex PCR; TCRdb's table is partial and in-frame only. The repertoire holds nearly 30,000 clones, with around 90% as singletons. The sequencing input was conventional CD4+ T cells sorted from blood. This clonotype originated in a young adult with CD3G deficiency. The gene calls are TRBV5-1 and TRBJ2-3; TRBD2 might be the D (6 bases). The CDR3 reads CASSLGLDLDTQYF. In nucleotides, the CDR3 is TGCGCCAGCAGCTTGGGACTAGATTTAGATACGCAGTATTTT.